The clone carrying this T cell receptor (beta chain) has only one observation. This entry comes from a study of control samples from healthy donors and cancer patients. Germline loops: CDR1 SGHTS, CDR2 YDEGEE. The germline V and J ends were trimmed by 0 bases and 1 base, with 10 bases remaining between them. The length of the CDR3 is 15 residues. Using immunoSEQ multiplex PCR, the repertoire was profiled, and TCRdb retains in-frame clones only, with some absent. The table has tens of thousands of clones, roughly 90% seen once. Sequencing was done on a sample of blood. The J gene is TRBJ1-1, the V gene TRBV5-8; TRBD1 is a possible D gene (5 bases). This clonotype originated in a man in his fifties in good health. The CDR3 DNA reads as TGTGCCAGCAGCTTGGCAGGACACGAGAACACTGAAGCTTTCTTT. It specifies CASSLAGHENTEAFF.